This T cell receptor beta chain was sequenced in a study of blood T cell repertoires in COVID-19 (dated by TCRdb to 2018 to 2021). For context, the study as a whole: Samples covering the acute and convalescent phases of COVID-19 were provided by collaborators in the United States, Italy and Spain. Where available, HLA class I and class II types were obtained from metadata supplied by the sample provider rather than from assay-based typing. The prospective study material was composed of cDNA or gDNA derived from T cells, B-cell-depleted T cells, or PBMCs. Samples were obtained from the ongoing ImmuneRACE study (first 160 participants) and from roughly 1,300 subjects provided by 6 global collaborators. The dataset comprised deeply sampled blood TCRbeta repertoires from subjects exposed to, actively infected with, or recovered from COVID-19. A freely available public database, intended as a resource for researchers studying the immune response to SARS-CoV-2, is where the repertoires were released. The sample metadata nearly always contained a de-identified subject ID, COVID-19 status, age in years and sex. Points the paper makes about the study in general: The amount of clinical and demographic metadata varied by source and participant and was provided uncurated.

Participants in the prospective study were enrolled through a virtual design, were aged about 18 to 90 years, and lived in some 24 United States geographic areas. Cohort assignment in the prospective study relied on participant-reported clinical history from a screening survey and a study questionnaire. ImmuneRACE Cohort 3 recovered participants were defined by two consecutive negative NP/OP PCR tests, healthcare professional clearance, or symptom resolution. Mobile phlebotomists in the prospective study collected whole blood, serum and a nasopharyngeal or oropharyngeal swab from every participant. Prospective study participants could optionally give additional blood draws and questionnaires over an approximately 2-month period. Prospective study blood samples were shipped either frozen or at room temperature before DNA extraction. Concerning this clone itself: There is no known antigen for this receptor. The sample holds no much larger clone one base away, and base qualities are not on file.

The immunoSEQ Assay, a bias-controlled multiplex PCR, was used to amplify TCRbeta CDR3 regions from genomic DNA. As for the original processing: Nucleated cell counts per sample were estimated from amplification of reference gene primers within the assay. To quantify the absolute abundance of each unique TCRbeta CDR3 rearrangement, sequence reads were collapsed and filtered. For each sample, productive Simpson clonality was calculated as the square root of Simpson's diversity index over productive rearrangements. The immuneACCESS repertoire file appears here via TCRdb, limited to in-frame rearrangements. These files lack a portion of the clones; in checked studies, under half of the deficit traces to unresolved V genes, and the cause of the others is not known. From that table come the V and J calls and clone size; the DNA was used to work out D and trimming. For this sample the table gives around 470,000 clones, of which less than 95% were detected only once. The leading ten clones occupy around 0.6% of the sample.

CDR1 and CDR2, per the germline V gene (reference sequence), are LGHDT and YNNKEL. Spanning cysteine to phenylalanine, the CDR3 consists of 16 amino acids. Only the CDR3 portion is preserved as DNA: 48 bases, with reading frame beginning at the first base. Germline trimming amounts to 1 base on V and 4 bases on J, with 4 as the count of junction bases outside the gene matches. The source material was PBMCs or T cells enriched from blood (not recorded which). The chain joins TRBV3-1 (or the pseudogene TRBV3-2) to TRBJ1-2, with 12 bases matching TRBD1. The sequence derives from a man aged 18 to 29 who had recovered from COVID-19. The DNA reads TGTGCCAGCAGCCAAGGGGGACAGGGGGCTGGCTATGGCTACACCTTC. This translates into CASSQGGQGAGYGYTF.